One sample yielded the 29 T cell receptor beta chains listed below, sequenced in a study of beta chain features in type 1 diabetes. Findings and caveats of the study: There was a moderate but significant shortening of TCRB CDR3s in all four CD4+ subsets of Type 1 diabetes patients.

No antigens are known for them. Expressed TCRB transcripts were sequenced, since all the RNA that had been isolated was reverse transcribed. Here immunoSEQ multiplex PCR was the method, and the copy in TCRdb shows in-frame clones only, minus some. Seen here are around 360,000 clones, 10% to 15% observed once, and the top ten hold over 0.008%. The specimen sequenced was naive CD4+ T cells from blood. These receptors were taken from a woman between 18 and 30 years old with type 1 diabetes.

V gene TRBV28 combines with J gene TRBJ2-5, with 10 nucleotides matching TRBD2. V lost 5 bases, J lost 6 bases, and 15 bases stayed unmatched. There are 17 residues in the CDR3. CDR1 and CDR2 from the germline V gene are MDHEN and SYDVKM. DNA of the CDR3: TGTGCCAGCAGTCCCCTTCCCCTAGCGGGAGAAGGAAAGACCCAGTACTTC. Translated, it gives CASSPLPLAGEGKTQYF.

The CDR3 is CASSSGTRGGKTQYF. Written as DNA, the CDR3 is TGTGCCAGCAGCTCCGGGACACGAGGGGGAAAGACCCAGTACTTC. V is TRBV2 and J is TRBJ2-5; D might be TRBD1 (6 bases). Trimming shortened V by 6 bases and J by 6 bases, and 20 bases separated the two germline ends. Germline CDR1 SNHLY, CDR2 FYNNEI. This CDR3 has 15 amino acids.

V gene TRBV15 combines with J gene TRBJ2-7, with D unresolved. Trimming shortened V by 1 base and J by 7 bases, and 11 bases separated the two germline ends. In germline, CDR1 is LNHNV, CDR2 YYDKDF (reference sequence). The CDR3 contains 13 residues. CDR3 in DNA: TGTGCCACCAGCAGAGCGCCCACTACGGAGCAGTACTTC. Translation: CATSRAPTTEQYF.

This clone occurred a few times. This chain's CDR3 is CASSQLGTGVDGNYGYTF. In DNA, the CDR3 is TGCGCCAGCAGCCAACTTGGAACAGGGGTTGATGGGAACTATGGCTACACCTTC. The rearrangement joins TRBV4-3 to TRBJ1-2; 7 bases line up with TRBD1. Germline V gives CDR1 LGHNA, CDR2 YSLEER. Trimming took 2 bases from V and 2 from J; bases not matched to a gene: 14. This CDR3 is 18 amino acids long.

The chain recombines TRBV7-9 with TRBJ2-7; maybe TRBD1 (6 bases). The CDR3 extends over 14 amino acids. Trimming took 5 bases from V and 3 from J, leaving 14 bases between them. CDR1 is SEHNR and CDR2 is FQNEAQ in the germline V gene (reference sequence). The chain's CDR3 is CASSAGQLNYEQYF. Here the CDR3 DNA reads TGTGCCAGCAGCGCCGGACAGTTAAACTACGAGCAGTACTTC.

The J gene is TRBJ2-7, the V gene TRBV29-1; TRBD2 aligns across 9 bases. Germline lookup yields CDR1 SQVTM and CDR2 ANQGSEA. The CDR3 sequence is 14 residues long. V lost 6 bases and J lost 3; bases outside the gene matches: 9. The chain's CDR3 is CSVGLVAGVYEQYF. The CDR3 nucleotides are TGCAGCGTAGGACTGGTAGCGGGAGTCTACGAGCAGTACTTC.

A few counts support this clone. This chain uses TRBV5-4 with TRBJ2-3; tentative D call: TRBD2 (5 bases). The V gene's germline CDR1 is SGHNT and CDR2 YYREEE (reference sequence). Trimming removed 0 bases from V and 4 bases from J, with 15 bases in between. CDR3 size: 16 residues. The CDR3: CASSLGLASGSDTQYF. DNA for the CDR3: TGTGCCAGCAGCTTGGGTCTAGCTTCGGGGTCAGATACGCAGTATTTT.

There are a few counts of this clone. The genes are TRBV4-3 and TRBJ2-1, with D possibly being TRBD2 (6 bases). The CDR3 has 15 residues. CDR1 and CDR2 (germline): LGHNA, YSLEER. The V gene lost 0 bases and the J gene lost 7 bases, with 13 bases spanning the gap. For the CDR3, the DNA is TGCGCCAGCAGCCAAGAACCCCTAGCGAGTAATGAGCAGTTCTTC. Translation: CASSQEPLASNEQFF.

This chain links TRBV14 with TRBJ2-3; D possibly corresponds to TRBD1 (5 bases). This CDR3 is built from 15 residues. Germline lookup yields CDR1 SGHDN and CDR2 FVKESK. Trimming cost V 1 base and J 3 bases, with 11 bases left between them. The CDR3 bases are TGTGCCAGCAGCCAAGTGGGGCACGCTACAGATACGCAGTATTTT. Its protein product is CASSQVGHATDTQYF.

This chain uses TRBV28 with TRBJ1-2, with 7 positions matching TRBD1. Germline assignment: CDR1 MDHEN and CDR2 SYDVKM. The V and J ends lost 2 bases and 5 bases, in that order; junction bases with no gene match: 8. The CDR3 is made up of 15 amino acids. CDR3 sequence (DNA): TGTGCCAGCAGTTTAGGGGGACAGTCACTGTATGGCTACACCTTC. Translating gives CASSLGGQSLYGYTF.

DNA of the CDR3: TGTGCCAGCAGTGAGGTATTAGGCGGGCCCTCAGAGCAGTTCTTC. Amino acids: CASSEVLGGPSEQFF. V and J are TRBV2 and TRBJ2-1; D might be TRBD2 (5 bases). Between the trimmed V and J ends, which lost 3 bases and 10 bases, there was a span of 19 bases. The germline gives CDR1 SNHLY, CDR2 FYNNEI. This CDR3 spans 15 amino acids.

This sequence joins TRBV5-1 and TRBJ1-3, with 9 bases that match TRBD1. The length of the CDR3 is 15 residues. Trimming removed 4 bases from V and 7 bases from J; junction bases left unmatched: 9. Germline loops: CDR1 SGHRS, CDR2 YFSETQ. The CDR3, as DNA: TGCGCCAGCAGCCTGACAGGGGGACGAGAGAACACCATATATTTT. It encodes CASSLTGGRENTIYF.

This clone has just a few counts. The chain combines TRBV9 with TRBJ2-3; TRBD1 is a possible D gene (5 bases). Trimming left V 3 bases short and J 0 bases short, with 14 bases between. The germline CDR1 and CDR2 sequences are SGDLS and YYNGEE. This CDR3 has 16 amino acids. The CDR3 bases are TGTGCCAGCAGCGGGGGCCGGGTACCCAGCACAGATACGCAGTATTTT. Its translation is CASSGGRVPSTDTQYF.

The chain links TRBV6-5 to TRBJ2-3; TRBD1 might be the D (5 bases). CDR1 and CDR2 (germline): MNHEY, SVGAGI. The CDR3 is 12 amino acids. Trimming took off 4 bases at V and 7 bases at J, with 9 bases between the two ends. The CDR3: CASSFPGNTQYF. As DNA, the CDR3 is TGTGCCAGCAGTTTTCCAGGGAATACGCAGTATTTT.

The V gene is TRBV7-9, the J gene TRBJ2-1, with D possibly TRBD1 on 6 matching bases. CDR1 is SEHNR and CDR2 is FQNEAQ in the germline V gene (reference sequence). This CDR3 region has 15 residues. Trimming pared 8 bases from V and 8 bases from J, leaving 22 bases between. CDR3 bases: TGTGCCAGCTCGAGGCAGGGGATGGTCCCGGATGAGCAGTTCTTC. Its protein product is CASSRQGMVPDEQFF.

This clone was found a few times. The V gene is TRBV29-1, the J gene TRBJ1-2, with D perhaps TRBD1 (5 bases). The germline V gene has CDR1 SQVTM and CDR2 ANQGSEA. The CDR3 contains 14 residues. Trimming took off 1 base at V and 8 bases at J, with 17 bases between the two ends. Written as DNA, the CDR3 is TGCAGCGTTGAAGCCCAGCGGGGCGCAGGCGGCTACACCTTC. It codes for CSVEAQRGAGGYTF.

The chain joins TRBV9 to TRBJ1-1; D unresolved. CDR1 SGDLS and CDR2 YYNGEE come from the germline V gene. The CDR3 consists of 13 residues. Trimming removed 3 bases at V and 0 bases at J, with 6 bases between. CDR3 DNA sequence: TGTGCCAGCAGCGAAAGCCTGAACACTGAAGCTTTCTTT. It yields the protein CASSESLNTEAFF.

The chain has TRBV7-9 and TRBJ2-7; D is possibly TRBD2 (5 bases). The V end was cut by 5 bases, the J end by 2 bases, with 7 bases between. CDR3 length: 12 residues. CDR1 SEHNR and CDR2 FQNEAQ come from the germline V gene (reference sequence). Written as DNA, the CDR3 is TGTGCCAGCAGCCGGAGGACCTACGAGCAGTACTTC. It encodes CASSRRTYEQYF.

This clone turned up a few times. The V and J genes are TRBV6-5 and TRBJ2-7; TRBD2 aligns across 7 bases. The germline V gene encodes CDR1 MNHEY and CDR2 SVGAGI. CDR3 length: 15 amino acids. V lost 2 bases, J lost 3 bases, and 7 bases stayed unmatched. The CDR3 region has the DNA TGTGCCAGCAGTTACACGGGGCGCGGGGGCTACGAGCAGTACTTC. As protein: CASSYTGRGGYEQYF.

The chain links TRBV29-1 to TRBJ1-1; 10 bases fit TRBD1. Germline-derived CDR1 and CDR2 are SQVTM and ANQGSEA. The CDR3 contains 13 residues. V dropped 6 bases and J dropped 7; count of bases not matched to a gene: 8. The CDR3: CSVPRQGAGEAFF. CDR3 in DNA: TGCAGCGTCCCCCGACAGGGGGCTGGTGAAGCTTTCTTT. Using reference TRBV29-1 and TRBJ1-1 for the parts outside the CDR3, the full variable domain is SAVISQKPSRDICQRGTSLTIQCQVDSQVTMMFWYRQQPGQSLTLIATANQGSEATYESGFVIDKFPISRPNLTFSTLTVSNMSPEDSSIYLCSVPRQGAGEAFFGQGTRLTVV.

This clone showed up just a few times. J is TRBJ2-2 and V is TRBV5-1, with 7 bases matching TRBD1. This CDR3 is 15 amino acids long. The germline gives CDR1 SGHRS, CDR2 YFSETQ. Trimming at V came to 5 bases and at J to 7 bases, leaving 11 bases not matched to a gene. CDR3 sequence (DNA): TGCGCCAGCAGTCTCCCGACAGGGAGAAACGGGGAGCTGTTTTTT. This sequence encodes CASSLPTGRNGELFF.

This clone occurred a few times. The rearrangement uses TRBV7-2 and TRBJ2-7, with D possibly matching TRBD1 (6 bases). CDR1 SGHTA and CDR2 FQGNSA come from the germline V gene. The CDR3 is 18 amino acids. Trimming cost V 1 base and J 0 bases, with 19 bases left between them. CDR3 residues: CASSLGGTSLTSSYEQYF. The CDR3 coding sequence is TGTGCCAGCAGCTTAGGGGGGACAAGCCTGACTTCCTCCTACGAGCAGTACTTC.

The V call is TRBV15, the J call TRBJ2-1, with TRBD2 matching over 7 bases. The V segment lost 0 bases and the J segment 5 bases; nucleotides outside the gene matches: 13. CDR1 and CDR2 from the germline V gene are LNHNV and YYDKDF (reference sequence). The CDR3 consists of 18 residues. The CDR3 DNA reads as TGTGCCACCAGCAGAGATCCCCCCGGAGCGGGGACGAACAATGAGCAGTTCTTC. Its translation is CATSRDPPGAGTNNEQFF. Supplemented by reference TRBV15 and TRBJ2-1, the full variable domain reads DAMVIQNPRYQVTQFGKPVTLSCSQTLNHNVMYWYQQKSSQAPKLLFHYYDKDFNNEADTPDNFQSRRPNTSFCFLDIRSPGLGDTAMYLCATSRDPPGAGTNNEQFFGPGTRLTVL.

The CDR3 sequence: CAWSVNAREGEQYF. The CDR3 coding sequence is TGTGCCTGGAGTGTAAACGCCAGGGAGGGCGAGCAGTACTTC. This chain connects TRBV30 to TRBJ2-7, with 7 bases fitting TRBD2. The germline V gene has CDR1 GTSNPN and CDR2 SVGIG (reference sequence). After removal of 0 bases from V and 6 bases from J, the junction contained 8 bases not matched to a gene. The CDR3 spans 14 residues.

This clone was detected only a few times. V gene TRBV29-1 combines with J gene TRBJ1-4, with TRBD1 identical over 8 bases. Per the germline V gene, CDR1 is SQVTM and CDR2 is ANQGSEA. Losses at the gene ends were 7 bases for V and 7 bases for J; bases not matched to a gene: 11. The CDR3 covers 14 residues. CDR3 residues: CSGISGGGGEKLFF. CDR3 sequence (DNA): TGCAGCGGAATCTCAGGGGGCGGGGGTGAAAAACTGTTTTTT.

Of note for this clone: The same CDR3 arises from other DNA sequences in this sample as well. CDR3 amino acids: CASSPGEGQPQHF. CDR3 nucleotide sequence: TGTGCCAGCAGCCCAGGGGAAGGTCAGCCCCAGCATTTT. The chain is built from TRBV7-2 and TRBJ1-5; the D gene is possibly TRBD1 (6 bases). Trimming pared 5 bases from V and 6 bases from J, leaving 11 bases between. Germline V gene sequence: CDR1 SGHTA, CDR2 FQGNSA. The CDR3 consists of 13 residues.

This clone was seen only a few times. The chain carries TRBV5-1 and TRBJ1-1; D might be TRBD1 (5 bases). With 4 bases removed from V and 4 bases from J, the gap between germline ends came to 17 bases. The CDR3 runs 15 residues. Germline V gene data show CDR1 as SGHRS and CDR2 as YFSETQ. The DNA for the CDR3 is TGCGCCAGCAGCCCGGGATCCCGCGGGGGCACTGAAGCTTTCTTT. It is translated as CASSPGSRGGTEAFF.

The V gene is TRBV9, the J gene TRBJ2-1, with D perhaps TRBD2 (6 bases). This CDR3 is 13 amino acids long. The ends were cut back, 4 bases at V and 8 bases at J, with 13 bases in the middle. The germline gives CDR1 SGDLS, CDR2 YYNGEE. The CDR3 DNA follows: TGTGCCAGCAGCCTTCCCCCTAGCGATGAGCAGTTCTTC. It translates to CASSLPPSDEQFF.

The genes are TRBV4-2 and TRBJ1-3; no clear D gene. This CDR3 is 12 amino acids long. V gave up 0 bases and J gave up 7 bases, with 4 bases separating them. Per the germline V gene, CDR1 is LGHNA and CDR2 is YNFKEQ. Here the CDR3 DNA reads TGTGCCAGCAGCCAAGACGCGAACACCATATATTTT. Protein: CASSQDANTIYF.